One sample yielded the 14 T cell receptor beta chains listed below, sequenced in a study of cytomegalovirus exposure and HLA in healthy donors. 60 Vbeta and 13 Jbeta primers were used in PCR. Assay: immunoSEQ multiplex PCR; the TCRdb copy retains only in-frame clones and omits some. The data show about 240,000 clones, over 80% seen once. Sequencing input: PBMCs. These receptor sequences come from a woman in her forties in good health and CMV-seropositive.

The chain joins TRBV9 to TRBJ1-5; 8 positions agree with TRBD1. This CDR3 has 15 amino acids. Trimming took 2 bases from V and 7 from J; bases not matched to a gene: 8. Per germline, CDR1 SGDLS and CDR2 YYNGEE. The CDR3 sequence is CASSVGQALSQPQHF. CDR3 nucleotide sequence: TGTGCCAGCAGCGTGGGACAGGCGCTATCCCAGCCCCAGCATTTT.

The rearrangement links TRBV7-2 to TRBJ2-7; TRBD2 matches 7 bases. Germline V gives CDR1 SGHTA, CDR2 FQGNSA. After removal of 6 bases from V and 7 bases from J, the junction contained 3 bases not matched to a gene. This CDR3 has 11 amino acids. CDR3 DNA sequence: TGTGCCAGCAGGGGAGGGAGGGAGCAGTACTTC. It encodes CASRGGREQYF.

The CDR3 region has the DNA TGTGCCATAGGGCCAGGGTTTAGCTACGAGCAGTACTTC. Its protein product is CAIGPGFSYEQYF. The chain combines TRBV10-3 with TRBJ2-7; TRBD1 might be the D (5 bases). The V gene's germline CDR1 is ENHRY and CDR2 SYGVKD. CDR3 size: 13 residues. V was trimmed by 9 bases and J by 3 bases, leaving 15 bases between them.

The chain carries TRBV5-4 and TRBJ2-1, with 14 bases matching TRBD2. The CDR3 spans 17 residues. From germline, CDR1 is SGHNT and CDR2 YYREEE (reference sequence). The ends lost 3 bases at V and 7 bases at J; junction bases unmatched: 9. The CDR3 spells CASSWGLAGEMRNEQFF. In DNA, the CDR3 is TGTGCCAGCAGCTGGGGACTAGCGGGAGAGATGAGGAATGAGCAGTTCTTC.

V is TRBV4-3 and J is TRBJ2-3; TRBD2 is a possible D gene (6 bases). Trimming took 1 base from V and 8 from J, leaving 7 bases between them. The V gene's germline CDR1 is LGHNA and CDR2 YSLEER. This CDR3 has 12 amino acids. The CDR3 DNA reads TGCGCCAGCAGCCAAGGGGGAGGTACGCAGTATTTT. This encodes CASSQGGGTQYF.

The gene calls are TRBV4-2 and TRBJ1-1, with unresolved D. The CDR3 has 14 residues. Per the germline V gene, CDR1 is LGHNA and CDR2 is YNFKEQ. V was cut by 1 base and J by 6 bases, with 12 bases left in between. The DNA for the CDR3 is TGTGCCAGCAGCCAAGGAGGCTCTCCGTCTGAAGCTTTCTTT. Protein product: CASSQGGSPSEAFF.

This chain joins TRBV6-6 and TRBJ1-2; D perhaps matches TRBD1 (6 bases). V was pared by 9 bases and J by 2 bases, with 10 bases between. Looked up from germline, CDR1 is MNHNY and CDR2 is SVGAGI (reference sequence). This CDR3 contains 12 residues. The CDR3 spells CASGQGNYGYTF. CDR3 DNA sequence: TGTGCCAGTGGCCAGGGGAACTATGGCTACACCTTC.

Regarding this clone: A read error may produce the germline difference seen at one junction end. The same CDR3 arises from other DNA sequences in this sample as well. This sequence joins TRBV7-9 and TRBJ1-1; D is unclear. Germline V lookup: CDR1 SEHNR, CDR2 FQNEAQ (reference sequence). The CDR3 totals 13 residues. The CDR3 DNA reads TGTGCCAGCGGAGTCCAGTCGAACACCGAAGCTTTCTTT. Translated: CASGVQSNTEAFF.

V and J are TRBV5-6 and TRBJ2-3, with 7 bases identical to TRBD1. CDR1 SGHDT and CDR2 YYEEEE come from the germline V gene. J gave up 0 bases and V 0 bases, and 1 base lay outside the gene matches. This CDR3 contains 15 residues. The CDR3 reads CASSLVTGSTDTQYF. The CDR3 DNA sequence: TGTGCCAGCAGCTTGGTGACAGGGAGCACAGATACGCAGTATTTT.

The J gene is TRBJ2-1, the V gene TRBV25-1; 8 nucleotides agree with TRBD2. This CDR3 is 15 amino acids long. Trimming took 1 base from V and 8 from J; bases not matched to a gene: 7. Germline loops: CDR1 MGHDK, CDR2 SYGVNS. The CDR3 bases are TGTGCCAGCAGTGAATTTGTCGGTAGCGGGGATGAGCAGTTCTTC. Protein product: CASSEFVGSGDEQFF.

This chain joins TRBV5-4 and TRBJ1-6; a possible D gene is TRBD1 (5 bases). This CDR3 is built from 17 residues. Trimming pared 4 bases from V and 7 bases from J, leaving 21 bases between. Germline V CDR1 and CDR2: SGHNT, YYREEE (reference sequence). The CDR3 DNA reads TGTGCCAGCAGCGAACCTCCTGGGGGGGGGAACAATTCACCCCTCCACTTT. It codes for CASSEPPGGGNNSPLHF.

The rearrangement links TRBV7-9 to TRBJ2-5; possibly TRBD1 for D (6 bases). Per the germline V gene, CDR1 is SEHNR and CDR2 is FQNEAQ (reference sequence). Trimming removed 7 bases from V and 3 bases from J, with 18 bases in between. The CDR3 length is 15 residues. The CDR3 DNA sequence: TGTGCCAGCACCTCCTTTGGGGACACAGAAGAGACCCAGTACTTC. As protein: CASTSFGDTEETQYF.

The chain uses TRBV5-6 and TRBJ1-1, with 9 bases that match TRBD1. V lost 4 bases, J lost 0 bases, and 7 bases stayed unmatched. The CDR3 is made up of 16 amino acids. CDR1 and CDR2 from the germline V gene are SGHDT and YYEEEE. The chain's CDR3 is CASSPGTGRVNTEAFF. As DNA, the CDR3 is TGTGCCAGCAGCCCTGGGACAGGGAGGGTGAACACTGAAGCTTTCTTT. Complete variable domain (other parts from reference TRBV5-6 and TRBJ1-1): DAGVTQSPTHLIKTRGQQVTLRCSPKSGHDTVSWYQQALGQGPQFIFQYYEEEERQRGNFPDRFSGHQFPNYSSELNVNALLLGDSALYLCASSPGTGRVNTEAFFGQGTRLTVV.

The V call is TRBV28, the J call TRBJ2-1; tentative D call: TRBD2 (6 bases). CDR1 and CDR2 (germline): MDHEN, SYDVKM. CDR3 length: 17 amino acids. V was cut by 7 bases and J by 1 base, with 20 bases left in between. DNA of the CDR3: TGTGCCAGCACCCCTGTCGGGAGATCGGAGTCCTACAATGAGCAGTTCTTC. This gives the protein CASTPVGRSESYNEQFF.